The sequence of this T cell receptor beta chain was determined in a study of T cell responses to AZD1222 COVID-19 vaccine. A remark on this clone: Its antigen remains unknown.

Study findings and constraints: Among those given AZD1222, only five or six were seropositive at baseline. Spike-wide vaccine-associated CD4 TCRs dominated at 160-218 and 743-854. Nearly half of spike-specific TCRs reportedly go after variant regions that carry no mutations.

The repertoire was sequenced with immunoSEQ multiplex PCR; TCRdb's copy has only in-frame clones and lacks some. This table holds around 130,000 clones, 92% found once. CDR3 length: 15 residues. V was trimmed by 7 bases and J by 0 bases, leaving 13 bases between them. Germline values: CDR1 PRHDT, CDR2 FYEKMQ (reference sequence). Both about-4-week and about-12-week second-dose recipients were combined. This receptor was identified in an adult who received the AZD1222 COVID-19 vaccine. The sample here was peripheral blood, taken 28 days after the second AZD1222 dose. The V and J genes are TRBV13 and TRBJ1-5; tentative D call: TRBD1 (6 bases). This chain's CDR3 is CASTRGGNSNQPQHF. CDR3 in DNA: TGTGCCAGCACTAGGGGGGGTAATAGCAATCAGCCCCAGCATTTT. The entire variable domain, with the rest obtained from reference TRBV13 and TRBJ1-5, is as follows: AAGVIQSPRHLIKEKRETATLKCYPIPRHDTVYWYQQGPGQDPQFLISFYEKMQSDKGSIPDRFSAQQFSDYHSELNMSSLELGDSALYFCASTRGGNSNQPQHFGDGTRLSIL.